The 29 T cell receptor beta chains below were found in one sample sequenced in a study of shared clonotypes between healthy human individuals (dated by TCRdb to the early 2020s). CD8 naive samples consisted of CD45RO-negative cells that were positively selected for CCR7, yielding a CD45RA+CCR7+ population without TemRA cells. Library construction relied on the immunoSEQ multiplex PCR assay. The source is immuneACCESS, and TCRdb retained only in-frame sequences with V and J called. Part of the clones is not carried over; for the studies checked, unresolved V genes explain less than half of this, and the remainder is unexplained. Here the sample has a few million clones; around 93% occur a single time. The top ten constitute over 1.5% of the sample. Sequenced material: naive CD8+ T cells from PBMCs. This sample's cell subset or site label indicates: CD45RA+CCR7+. These receptor sequences come from a man aged 18 to 30 in good health. Some clones in this sample may be carry-over from other donors' samples.

The chain links TRBV9 to TRBJ2-7, with TRBD2 identical over 14 bases. Germline V gives CDR1 SGDLS, CDR2 YYNGEE. Unmatched junction bases numbered 2, after V lost 3 bases and J lost 0 bases. This CDR3 spans 16 amino acids. The CDR3 loop is CASSGTSGGFSYEQYF. The CDR3, as DNA: TGTGCCAGCAGCGGGACTAGCGGGGGGTTCTCCTACGAGCAGTACTTC. The full variable domain, its missing parts supplied by reference TRBV9 and TRBJ2-7, is DSGVTQTPKHLITATGQRVTLRCSPRSGDLSVYWYQQSLDQGLQFLIQYYNGEERAKGNILERFSAQQFPDLHSELNLSSLELGDSALYFCASSGTSGGFSYEQYFGPGTRLTVT.

The chain has TRBV5-1 and TRBJ2-7; D unclear. Between the trimmed V and J ends, which lost 1 base and 2 bases, there was a span of 10 bases. The CDR3 spans 14 residues. Germline assignment: CDR1 SGHRS and CDR2 YFSETQ. CDR3: CASSLFPGPYEQYF. The CDR3 DNA sequence: TGCGCCAGCAGCTTGTTCCCCGGTCCCTACGAGCAGTACTTC.

For the CDR3, the DNA is TGTGCCAGCAGTGAAGAAGGGAGGCCGGAGCAGTTCTTC. It encodes CASSEEGRPEQFF. This sequence joins TRBV6-1 and TRBJ2-1, with D possibly being TRBD2 (6 bases). The ends were cut back, 1 base at V and 10 bases at J, with 11 bases in the middle. Germline CDR1 MNHNS, CDR2 SASEGT. The length of the CDR3 is 13 residues.

For this clone: The same CDR3 is also encoded by other DNA sequences in this sample. This chain uses TRBV19 with TRBJ2-1; TRBD2 agrees at 8 bases. This CDR3 is built from 15 residues. The germline V gene has CDR1 LNHDA and CDR2 SQIVND (reference sequence). V was clipped by 3 bases and J by 5 bases; unmatched bases: 6. The CDR3 region has the DNA TGTGCCAGTAGTATTGACCGGGAGGGTCACAATGAGCAGTTCTTC. Translating it yields CASSIDREGHNEQFF.

This clone came up once. The chain joins TRBV27 to TRBJ1-4; no clear D gene. The germline V gene encodes CDR1 MNHEY and CDR2 SMNVEV (reference sequence). V lost 6 bases to trimming and J lost 8 bases, with 19 bases between them. This CDR3 spans 15 amino acids. Written as DNA, the CDR3 is TGTGCCAGCAGCCCAGCGGCGTGGGTCCACGAAAAACTGTTTTTT. It specifies CASSPAAWVHEKLFF.

V usage is TRBV15 and J usage is TRBJ1-4, with D possibly matching TRBD1 (5 bases). V shed 0 bases and J shed 7 bases, with 15 bases lying between them. Germline loops: CDR1 LNHNV, CDR2 YYDKDF (reference sequence). CDR3 length: 16 amino acids. The CDR3: CATSRDGAGLFEKLFF. The CDR3 region has the DNA TGTGCCACCAGCAGAGATGGGGCAGGGCTATTTGAAAAACTGTTTTTT.

This chain uses TRBV29-1 with TRBJ2-7; D is perhaps TRBD2 (5 bases). V lost 4 bases and J 6 bases, leaving 19 bases between the germline ends. This CDR3 region has 14 residues. Germline V lookup: CDR1 SQVTM, CDR2 ANQGSEA. The DNA for the CDR3 is TGCAGCGTTGGCTCCGGACTGGCCTTGTCCGAGCAGTACTTC. Translating it yields CSVGSGLALSEQYF.

The rearrangement uses TRBV6-5 and TRBJ1-2; 7 bases align to TRBD1. The ends lost 5 bases at V and 6 bases at J; junction bases unmatched: 9. This CDR3 has 14 amino acids. The germline gives CDR1 MNHEY, CDR2 SVGAGI. As DNA, the CDR3 is TGTGCCAGCAGTATCGCAGGGGGGTACAATGGCTACACCTTC. Translated: CASSIAGGYNGYTF.

The table lists this clone with a count of one. The chain couples TRBV16 to TRBJ1-1; D gene unclear. The V end lost 3 bases, the J end lost 8 bases, and 7 bases lay between the germline ends. This CDR3 has 11 amino acids. Germline-derived CDR1 and CDR2 are KGHSY and FQNENV. The CDR3 region is CASSHGTEAFF. CDR3 DNA: TGTGCCAGCAGCCACGGTACAGAAGCTTTCTTT.

The genes are TRBV9 and TRBJ1-1; 9 bases agree with TRBD1. Trimming at V came to 4 bases and at J to 4 bases, leaving 5 bases not matched to a gene. The germline V gene has CDR1 SGDLS and CDR2 YYNGEE. This CDR3 region has 14 residues. CDR3 DNA sequence: TGTGCCAGCAGCACCGGGACAGGGAGCACTGAAGCTTTCTTT. This codes for CASSTGTGSTEAFF.

The chain uses TRBV7-3 and TRBJ2-2; TRBD2 agrees at 7 bases. The CDR3 is 14 amino acids. Germline CDR1 and CDR2: SGHTA and FQGTGA. V was clipped by 5 bases and J by 5 bases; unmatched bases: 5. CDR3 residues: CASSLGLGTGELFF. The CDR3 DNA reads TGTGCCAGCAGCCTCGGACTAGGTACCGGGGAGCTGTTTTTT.

This clone appeared once. The V gene is TRBV28, the J gene TRBJ2-7; no reliable D call. Germline V gene sequence: CDR1 MDHEN, CDR2 SYDVKM. Trimming removed 1 base from V and 2 bases from J, with 12 bases in between. The CDR3 extends over 15 amino acids. CDR3 nucleotide sequence: TGTGCCAGCAGTTTATTCGCATGGGAAACCTACGAGCAGTACTTC. Translating gives CASSLFAWETYEQYF.

The chain has TRBV7-9 and TRBJ2-1; D is unresolved. This CDR3 comprises 11 residues. Germline V gene sequence: CDR1 SEHNR, CDR2 FQNEAQ (reference sequence). Trimming cost V 4 bases and J 5 bases, with 3 bases left between them. CDR3 coding DNA: TGTGCCAGCAGCTGGAACAATGAGCAGTTCTTC. This sequence encodes CASSWNNEQFF.

In this sample, this clone turned up once. The CDR3, as DNA: TGTGCCAGCAGTTTATTAATAGGCAGCTACGAGCAGTACTTC. It yields the protein CASSLLIGSYEQYF. This chain uses TRBV27 with TRBJ2-7; D gene uncertain. CDR1 and CDR2 (germline): MNHEY, SMNVEV (reference sequence). This CDR3 has 14 residues. The V and J ends lost 1 base and 3 bases respectively, with 10 bases between them.

V usage is TRBV27 and J usage is TRBJ2-3; possible D gene TRBD2, 8 bases. Germline CDR1 and CDR2: MNHEY and SMNVEV (reference sequence). Trimming removed 5 bases at V and 8 bases at J, with 17 bases between. The CDR3 spans 14 residues. The CDR3 here is CASSPGGAGGTQYF. In nucleotides, the CDR3 is TGTGCCAGCAGTCCCGGGGGGGCAGGGGGTACGCAGTATTTT.

This clone was picked up one time. A read error may account for a junction end that differs from germline. This rearrangement joins TRBV27 to TRBJ2-5; D is perhaps TRBD1 or TRBD2 (5 bases each). The CDR3 contains 11 residues. Germline CDR1 and CDR2: MNHEY and SMNVEV (reference sequence). Written as DNA, the CDR3 is TGTGCCAGCAGTGCGGAAAGAGGGGTGGACTTC. This translates into CASSAERGVDF.

The V gene is TRBV9, the J gene TRBJ2-1; 9 bases agree with TRBD2. The CDR3 is 17 residues long. V trimming: 2 bases; J trimming: 2 bases; junction bases outside the gene matches: 8. The germline CDR1 and CDR2 sequences are SGDLS and YYNGEE. CDR3 nucleotides: TGTGCCAGCAGCGTCCTCGGCGGGAGGGGCGCCTACAATGAGCAGTTCTTC. Protein sequence: CASSVLGGRGAYNEQFF.

The rearrangement links TRBV7-9 to TRBJ1-1; 7 bases agree with TRBD1. V was clipped by 5 bases and J by 4 bases; unmatched bases: 10. The CDR3 extends over 15 amino acids. The germline V gene encodes CDR1 SEHNR and CDR2 FQNEAQ (reference sequence). The CDR3 sequence is CASSQLTQGVTEAFF. In DNA, the CDR3 is TGTGCCAGCAGCCAACTGACGCAGGGGGTCACTGAAGCTTTCTTT.

In regard to this clone: Other DNA sequences of this sample code for an identical CDR3. The chain joins TRBV13 to TRBJ2-7; 8 nucleotides match TRBD1. The ends lost 4 bases at V and 3 bases at J; junction bases unmatched: 5. The germline V gene has CDR1 PRHDT and CDR2 FYEKMQ (reference sequence). The CDR3 has 14 residues. CDR3 loop: CASSYGQGGYEQYF. The CDR3 DNA reads TGTGCCAGCAGCTACGGACAGGGTGGCTACGAGCAGTACTTC.

The chain links TRBV28 to TRBJ1-2; D may be TRBD1 (5 bases). With 5 bases removed from V and 5 bases from J, the gap between germline ends came to 15 bases. Germline V gives CDR1 MDHEN, CDR2 SYDVKM. The CDR3 totals 14 residues. Written as DNA, the CDR3 is TGTGCCAGCAGTGAAACCGGGACGGATTATGGCTACACCTTC. Its translation: CASSETGTDYGYTF.

The chain employs TRBV25-1 and TRBJ2-5; D might be TRBD1 or TRBD2, each matching 6 bases. CDR1 and CDR2 from the germline V gene are MGHDK and SYGVNS. V was shortened by 8 bases and J by 2 bases, with 18 bases between the two germline ends. The CDR3 has 15 amino acids. CDR3 region: CASYGEEGGQETQYF. CDR3 in DNA: TGTGCCAGCTACGGGGAGGAGGGGGGACAAGAGACCCAGTACTTC.

The chain carries TRBV4-3 and TRBJ2-7; 10 bases agree with TRBD1. Trimming cost V 4 bases and J 3 bases; bases outside gene matches: 3. In germline, CDR1 is LGHNA, CDR2 YSLEER. The CDR3 contains 14 residues. The CDR3 DNA is TGCGCCAGCAGCCTCCGGGACAGGGGCTACGAGCAGTACTTC. Translation: CASSLRDRGYEQYF.

The CDR3 region is CASSLLASSPLHF. CDR3 sequence (DNA): TGTGCCAGCAGTTTATTAGCCAGCTCACCCCTCCACTTT. The J gene is TRBJ1-6, the V gene TRBV27; no reliable D call. The CDR3 loop spans 13 amino acids. CDR1 and CDR2 from the germline V gene are MNHEY and SMNVEV (reference sequence). V gave up 1 base and J gave up 10 bases, with 8 bases separating them.

V usage is TRBV11-2 and J usage is TRBJ2-5; the D call may be TRBD1 or TRBD2 (5 bases each). V was pared by 0 bases and J by 5 bases, with 16 bases between. There are 16 residues in the CDR3. CDR1 and CDR2 (germline): SGHAT, FQNNGV. This CDR3 reads CASSLDPARGAETQYF. As DNA, the CDR3 is TGTGCCAGCAGCTTAGATCCTGCTAGAGGGGCGGAGACCCAGTACTTC. Filled out from reference TRBV11-2 and TRBJ2-5, the complete variable domain reads EAGVAQSPRYKIIEKRQSVAFWCNPISGHATLYWYQQILGQGPKLLIQFQNNGVVDDSQLPKDRFSAERLKGVDSTLKIQPAKLEDSAVYLCASSLDPARGAETQYFGPGTRLLVL.

V gene TRBV9 combines with J gene TRBJ2-1; TRBD2 is a possible D gene (5 bases). Per the germline V gene, CDR1 is SGDLS and CDR2 is YYNGEE. The CDR3 spans 16 residues. V was shortened by 0 bases and J by 5 bases, with 15 bases between the two germline ends. CDR3 in DNA: TGTGCCAGCAGCGTAGGTCAAGCGGTCCCCCACAATGAGCAGTTCTTC. Encoded protein: CASSVGQAVPHNEQFF.

Turning to this clone: Other nucleotide sequences in the sample specify the same CDR3. This chain uses TRBV27 with TRBJ2-7, with 7 bases fitting TRBD1. The germline gives CDR1 MNHEY, CDR2 SMNVEV (reference sequence). V trimming: 3 bases; J trimming: 2 bases; junction bases outside the gene matches: 1. The CDR3 length is 13 residues. The CDR3, as DNA: TGTGCCAGCAGTTTCGACAGGGCCTACGAGCAGTACTTC. It specifies CASSFDRAYEQYF.

The V gene is TRBV10-3, the J gene TRBJ1-2, with D unclear. The CDR3 sequence is 16 residues long. Germline V CDR1 and CDR2: ENHRY, SYGVKD. V lost 0 bases to trimming and J lost 3 bases, with 14 bases between them. DNA of the CDR3: TGTGCCATCAGTGAGTCGGGCACCCTGTGGGACTATGGCTACACCTTC. Its translation is CAISESGTLWDYGYTF.

This clone was detected once. The J gene is TRBJ2-2, the V gene TRBV27; TRBD1 might be the D (7 bases). CDR1 is MNHEY and CDR2 is SMNVEV in the germline V gene (reference sequence). The V end lost 4 bases, the J end lost 7 bases, and 13 bases lay between the germline ends. The CDR3 spans 14 residues. The CDR3 coding sequence is TGTGCCAGCAGTTACAGGGGAGGAGGCGGGGAGCTGTTTTTT. It yields the protein CASSYRGGGGELFF.

CDR3 sequence (DNA): TGTGCCAGCTCACCGGCGGGAGTGTGGACCGGGGAGCTGTTTTTT. It yields the protein CASSPAGVWTGELFF. V gene TRBV18 combines with J gene TRBJ2-2; 7 bases agree with TRBD2. CDR3 length: 15 residues. Germline values: CDR1 KGHSH, CDR2 LQKENI. Trimming removed 3 bases from V and 5 bases from J; junction bases left unmatched: 6.